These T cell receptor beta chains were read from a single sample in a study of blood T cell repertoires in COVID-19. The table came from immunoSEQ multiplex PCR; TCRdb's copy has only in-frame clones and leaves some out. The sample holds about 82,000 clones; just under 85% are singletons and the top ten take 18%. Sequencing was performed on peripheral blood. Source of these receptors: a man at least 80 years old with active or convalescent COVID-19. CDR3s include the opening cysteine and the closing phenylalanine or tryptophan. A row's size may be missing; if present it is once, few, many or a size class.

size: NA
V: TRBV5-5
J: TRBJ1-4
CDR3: CASSFTGTGLNEKLFF

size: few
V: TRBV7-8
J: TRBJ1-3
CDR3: CASSLMGGEYRSGNTIYF

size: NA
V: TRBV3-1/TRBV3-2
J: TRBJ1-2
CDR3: CASSQGGNYGYTF

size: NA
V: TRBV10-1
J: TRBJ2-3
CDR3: CASSDGRGPTDTQYF

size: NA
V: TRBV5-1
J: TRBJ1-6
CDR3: CASSTTGGSPLHF

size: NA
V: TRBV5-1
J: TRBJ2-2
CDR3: CASSSPDRYTGELFF

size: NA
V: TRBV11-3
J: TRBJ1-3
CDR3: CASSLVAGAGNTIYF

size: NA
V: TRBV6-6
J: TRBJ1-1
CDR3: CASSRDVGNTEAFF

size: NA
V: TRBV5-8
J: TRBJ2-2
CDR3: CATRQGANTGELFF

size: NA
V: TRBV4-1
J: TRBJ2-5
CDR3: CASSQASGRETQYF

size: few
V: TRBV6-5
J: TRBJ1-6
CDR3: CASSSSYNSPLHF

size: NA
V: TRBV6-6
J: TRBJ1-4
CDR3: CASSSAGREKLFF